This T cell receptor (beta chain) was sequenced in a study of OX40 agonist ivuxolimab in advanced cancers. General study points: CD4+ T cells averaged fewer expanded clones than CD8+ T cells.

Clones were sequenced by immunoSEQ multiplex PCR, and TCRdb holds only the in-frame ones, with some missing. The data show about 79,000 clones, with approximately 88% seen just once and roughly 4.5% held by the top ten. Remarks on this clone: Its antigen remains unidentified.

The CDR3 totals 15 residues. Trimming stripped 3 bases from V and 6 bases from J, with 19 bases between. Germline loops: CDR1 SGDLS, CDR2 YYNGEE. The source was CD4+ or CD8+ T cells sorted from blood, collected in a trial of the OX40 agonist ivuxolimab. J is TRBJ2-7 and V is TRBV9; no clear D gene. This receptor was obtained from an adult with an advanced solid tumor such as melanoma, head and neck, liver or kidney cancer. CDR3 coding DNA: TGTGCCAGCAGCGCCGGTGGGTCAACAGCCGGCGAGCAGTACTTC. Amino acids: CASSAGGSTAGEQYF.